The 26 T cell receptor beta chains presented below share a single source sample, sequenced in a study of blood T cells in healthy people across ages. Combining a sample-barcoded 5' primer with a J-beta primer mix, a second PCR ran for roughly 6 to 12 cycles. TCRdb ran MiXCR on the 5' RACE reads and lists one entry per CDR3 protein. The sample contains under 750,000 distinct CDR3 sequences, more than 45% of which appear only once. The sample comprised blood. These receptors were collected from a man older than 75 in good health.

This clonotype has just a few counts. This sequence joins TRBV7-2 and TRBJ2-4, with a tentative D call TRBD1 (6 bases). Germline CDR1 and CDR2: SGHTA and FQGNSA. The CDR3 is 16 residues long. V lost 5 bases, J lost 13 bases, and 27 bases lay in between. CDR3 nucleotide sequence: TGTGCCAGCAGCATGACAGGTCGGATCAGCCAAGGGGAGCAGTACTTC. Encoded protein: CASSMTGRISQGEQYF. Full variable domain (missing parts from reference TRBV7-2 and TRBJ2-4): GAGVSQSPSNKVTEKGKDVELRCDPISGHTALYWYRQSLGQGLEFLIYFQGNSAPDKSGLPSDRFSAERTGGSVSTLTIQRTQQEDSAVYLCASSMTGRISQGEQYFGAGTRLSVL.

This clonotype came up a few times. The chain has TRBV7-3 and TRBJ2-4; 7 nucleotides agree with TRBD2. The J call may be wrong; the DNA end is better matched by TRBJ2-7. The V gene's germline CDR1 is SGHTA and CDR2 FQGTGA. There are 15 residues in the CDR3. The CDR3: CASSLSHSGGREQYF. DNA for the CDR3: TGTGCCAGCAGCTTAAGTCACTCGGGGGGACGCGAGCAGTACTTC.

This clonotype was counted a few times. The rearrangement links TRBV6-6 to TRBJ1-5; possibly TRBD1 for D (5 bases). V dropped 2 bases and J dropped 0 bases, with 8 bases sitting between them. The CDR3 contains 15 residues. Per the germline V gene, CDR1 is MNHNY and CDR2 is SVGAGI (reference sequence). CDR3 coding DNA: TGTGCCAGCAGTTACGACAGCTATAGCAATCAGCCCCAGCATTTT. It codes for CASSYDSYSNQPQHF.

V and J are TRBV19 and TRBJ2-1; D uncertain. Germline V lookup: CDR1 LNHDA, CDR2 SQIVND (reference sequence). V was clipped by 5 bases and J by 4 bases, with 12 bases between them. The CDR3 extends over 14 amino acids. CDR3 in amino acids: CASSPTMEYNEQFF. As DNA, the CDR3 is TGTGCCAGTAGTCCAACCATGGAGTACAATGAGCAGTTCTTC.

V is TRBV20-1 and J is TRBJ1-1; D ambiguous. Germline V lookup: CDR1 DFQATT, CDR2 SNEGSKA (reference sequence). V was cut by 0 bases and J by 3 bases, with 17 bases left in between. This CDR3 comprises 16 residues. The CDR3 nucleotides read TGCAGTGCTAGAGATCTCCGAGGACGGTGGGACACTGAAGCTTTCTTT. Translation gives CSARDLRGRWDTEAFF.

The CDR3 nucleotides are TGTGCCAGCAGCGTAGGGGCTGAAGATACGCAGTATTTT. Its protein product is CASSVGAEDTQYF. The rearrangement joins TRBV9 to TRBJ2-3; D is ambiguous. This CDR3 comprises 13 residues. The V end was cut by 0 bases, the J end by 5 bases, with 7 bases between. In germline, CDR1 is SGDLS, CDR2 YYNGEE.

This clonotype was seen a handful of times. The V call is TRBV7-2, the J call TRBJ2-2; D is possibly TRBD2 (5 bases). Germline V gene sequence: CDR1 SGHTA, CDR2 FQGNSA. The germline V and J ends were trimmed by 3 bases and 2 bases, with 13 bases remaining between them. There are 16 residues in the CDR3. The CDR3 DNA is TGTGCCAGCAGCTTGAGGGCTAGCAGTAACACCGGGGAGCTGTTTTTT. This gives the protein CASSLRASSNTGELFF.

J is TRBJ1-6 and V is TRBV7-9; possible D gene TRBD1, 5 bases. V shed 3 bases and J shed 7 bases, with 10 bases lying between them. In germline, CDR1 is SEHNR, CDR2 FQNEAQ (reference sequence). This CDR3 spans 14 amino acids. CDR3 nucleotide sequence: TGTGCCAGCAGCTTCTCAGGGATCAATTCACCCCTCCACTTT. This translates into CASSFSGINSPLHF.

This clonotype was detected ten times or more. The chain couples TRBV7-3 to TRBJ2-5; 7 bases fit TRBD1. Trimming cost V 4 bases and J 2 bases; bases outside gene matches: 1. CDR3 size: 13 residues. CDR1 is SGHTA, CDR2 FQGTGA, per germline. The CDR3 DNA reads as TGTGCCAGCAGCTCGGGACAGCAAGAGACCCAGTACTTC. Amino acid sequence: CASSSGQQETQYF. Full variable domain (rest looked up from reference TRBV7-3 and TRBJ2-5): GAGVSQTPSNKVTEKGKYVELRCDPISGHTALYWYRQSLGQGPEFLIYFQGTGAADDSGLPNDRFFAVRPEGSVSTLKIQRTERGDSAVYLCASSSGQQETQYFGPGTRLLVL.

This rearrangement joins TRBV27 to TRBJ1-5, with D possibly being TRBD1 (6 bases). The length of the CDR3 is 14 residues. The ends were cut back, 5 bases at V and 5 bases at J, with 13 bases in the middle. Germline V gives CDR1 MNHEY, CDR2 SMNVEV (reference sequence). Here the CDR3 reads CASSPGTRDQPQHF. The CDR3 DNA reads TGTGCCAGCAGTCCCGGGACACGAGATCAGCCCCAGCATTTT.

The chain combines TRBV20-1 with TRBJ2-7; the match to TRBD1 covers 8 bases. The V segment lost 0 bases and the J segment 0 bases; nucleotides outside the gene matches: 4. This CDR3 contains 15 residues. Germline V lookup: CDR1 DFQATT, CDR2 SNEGSKA (reference sequence). The CDR3 protein is CSARDPDRGSYEQYF. The CDR3 DNA sequence: TGCAGTGCTAGAGACCCTGACAGGGGCTCCTACGAGCAGTACTTC.

At least ten counts were recorded for this clonotype. The chain combines TRBV7-2 with TRBJ1-6; D not resolved. The germline gives CDR1 SGHTA, CDR2 FQGNSA. The CDR3 is made up of 16 amino acids. Trimming took 5 bases from V and 6 from J, leaving 17 bases between them. The CDR3 DNA reads TGTGCCAGCAGCATAGAGGCGGCTTCGGGTAATTCACCCCTCCACTTT. Translation: CASSIEAASGNSPLHF.

This clonotype has more than one count but fewer than ten. The genes are TRBV10-3 and TRBJ2-3; a possible D gene is TRBD1 (6 bases). Trimming cost V 6 bases and J 0 bases, with 13 bases left between them. This CDR3 has 15 residues. Germline V gene data show CDR1 as ENHRY and CDR2 as SYGVKD. In DNA form, the CDR3 reads TGTGCCATCAGCAGGACAGCAGGTAGCACAGATACGCAGTATTTT. Protein sequence: CAISRTAGSTDTQYF.

This clonotype was picked up many times. The chain employs TRBV6-5 and TRBJ1-6, with D possibly being TRBD1 (5 bases). Per germline, CDR1 MNHEY and CDR2 SVGAGI. The CDR3 sequence is 18 residues long. V gave up 1 base and J gave up 6 bases, with 19 bases separating them. CDR3 DNA: TGTGCCAGCAGTTACTTCTCGACCGGGACGGGTTTTAATTCACCCCTCCACTTT. Its translation: CASSYFSTGTGFNSPLHF.

V and J are TRBV4-1 and TRBJ1-6; 9 positions agree with TRBD1. Germline CDR1 MGHRA, CDR2 YSYEKL. CDR3 length: 14 amino acids. The ends lost 6 bases at V and 10 bases at J; junction bases unmatched: 7. The CDR3 bases are TGCGCCAGCAGACGGACAGGGGACAGGTCACCCCTCCACTTT. Translation gives CASRRTGDRSPLHF.

This clonotype was observed a few times. The chain combines TRBV3-1 with TRBJ1-6, with TRBD1 matching 8 bases. The V and J ends lost 8 bases and 6 bases, in that order; junction bases with no gene match: 6. Germline CDR1 LGHDT, CDR2 YNNKEL (reference sequence). The CDR3 is made up of 14 amino acids. CDR3 protein: CASRQGPVNSPLHF. CDR3 nucleotides: TGTGCCAGCCGACAGGGGCCAGTTAATTCACCCCTCCACTTT.

This clonotype occurred a few times. The rearrangement joins TRBV5-1 to TRBJ2-1; TRBD2 agrees at 9 bases. The CDR3 has 15 amino acids. The V and J ends lost 3 bases and 2 bases, in that order; junction bases with no gene match: 3. Germline assignment: CDR1 SGHRS and CDR2 YFSETQ. CDR3 sequence: CASSSGTSTYNEQFF. Here the CDR3 DNA reads TGCGCCAGCAGCTCCGGGACTAGCACCTACAATGAGCAGTTCTTC.

The chain has TRBV7-3 and TRBJ2-3; D is uncertain. Germline CDR1 SGHTA, CDR2 FQGTGA. The CDR3 length is 14 residues. Trimming pared 1 base from V and 5 bases from J, leaving 10 bases between. Here the CDR3 DNA reads TGTGCCAGCAGCTTAAGCGCACCGCGAGATACGCAGTATTTT. As protein: CASSLSAPRDTQYF.

V gene TRBV6-2 or TRBV6-3 combines with J gene TRBJ2-3; 12 positions match TRBD2. This CDR3 has 15 residues. V trimming: 6 bases; J trimming: 3 bases; junction bases outside the gene matches: 4. Looked up from germline, CDR1 is MNHEY and CDR2 is SVGEGT. The DNA of the CDR3 is TGTGCCAGCAGACCCGGACTAGCGGGGACAGATACGCAGTATTTT. Residues: CASRPGLAGTDTQYF.

This clonotype was found once. The genes are TRBV5-1 and TRBJ2-1; 7 nucleotides agree with TRBD1. V trimming: 1 base; J trimming: 4 bases; junction bases outside the gene matches: 8. The CDR3 runs 16 residues. Looked up from germline, CDR1 is SGHRS and CDR2 is YFSETQ. CDR3 nucleotide sequence: TGCGCCAGCAGCTTGATCTGGGACAGTAATTACAATGAGCAGTTCTTC. Translating it yields CASSLIWDSNYNEQFF.

This clonotype was seen repeatedly, ten times or more. The rearrangement joins TRBV6-5 to TRBJ2-1, with D perhaps matching TRBD2 (5 bases). The CDR3 totals 15 residues. Deletions cut 2 bases from V and 4 bases from J, with 12 bases between. The V gene's germline CDR1 is MNHEY and CDR2 SVGAGI. The CDR3 DNA follows: TGTGCCAGCAGTTACCGGCGGGCTGGATACAATGAGCAGTTCTTC. Amino acid sequence: CASSYRRAGYNEQFF.

This clonotype was detected only once. This sequence joins TRBV6-5 and TRBJ2-7, with 7 nucleotides matching TRBD2. CDR3 length equals 12 residues. V dropped 2 bases and J dropped 7; count of bases not matched to a gene: 2. Germline V gene sequence: CDR1 MNHEY, CDR2 SVGAGI. The CDR3 loop reads CASSYGRGEQYF. The CDR3 DNA is TGTGCCAGCAGTTACGGGCGGGGGGAGCAGTACTTC.

This chain connects TRBV4-1 to TRBJ2-1; no firm D call. With 1 base removed from V and 3 bases from J, the gap between germline ends came to 7 bases. Germline values: CDR1 MGHRA, CDR2 YSYEKL. This CDR3 has 14 residues. Here the CDR3 DNA reads TGCGCCAGCAGCCAAGCACTATACTACAATGAGCAGTTCTTC. Translated, it gives CASSQALYYNEQFF.

This rearrangement joins TRBV2 to TRBJ1-5; 8 positions agree with TRBD1. From germline, CDR1 is SNHLY and CDR2 FYNNEI. V lost 3 bases, J lost 6 bases, and 4 bases stayed unmatched. This CDR3 has 14 residues. The CDR3 sequence is CASSETGVGQPQHF. CDR3 nucleotide sequence: TGTGCCAGCAGTGAGACAGGGGTGGGTCAGCCCCAGCATTTT.

This clonotype turned up a few times. This chain connects TRBV7-9 to TRBJ2-7, with D unclear. Trimming removed 4 bases at V and 7 bases at J, with 11 bases between. Germline CDR1 and CDR2: SEHNR and FQNEAQ (reference sequence). The CDR3 is 12 residues long. CDR3 residues: CASSSTTREQYF. The CDR3 DNA sequence: TGTGCCAGCAGCTCAACGACTCGGGAGCAGTACTTC.

The V gene is TRBV12-3 or TRBV12-4, the J gene TRBJ2-3, with TRBD2 matching 8 bases. V shed 3 bases, J shed 1 base, and the junction held 3 bases outside the gene matches. The CDR3 runs 15 residues. The CDR3 DNA follows: TGTGCCAGCAGTTTCGGGGGGGGTGGCACAGATACGCAGTATTTT. Translation: CASSFGGGGTDTQYF.